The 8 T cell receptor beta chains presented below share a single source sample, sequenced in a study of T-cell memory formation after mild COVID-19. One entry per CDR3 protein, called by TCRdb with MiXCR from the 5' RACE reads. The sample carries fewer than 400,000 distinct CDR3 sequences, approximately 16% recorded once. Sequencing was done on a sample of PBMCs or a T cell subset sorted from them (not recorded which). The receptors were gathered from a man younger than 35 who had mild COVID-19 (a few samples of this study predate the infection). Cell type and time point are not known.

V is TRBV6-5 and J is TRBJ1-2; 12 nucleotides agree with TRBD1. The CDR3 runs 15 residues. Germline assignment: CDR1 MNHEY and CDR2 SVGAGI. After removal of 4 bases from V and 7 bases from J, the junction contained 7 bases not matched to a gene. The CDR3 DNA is TGTGCCAGCAGTTCACTGGGACAGGGGGCGCTTGGCTACACCTTC. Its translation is CASSSLGQGALGYTF.

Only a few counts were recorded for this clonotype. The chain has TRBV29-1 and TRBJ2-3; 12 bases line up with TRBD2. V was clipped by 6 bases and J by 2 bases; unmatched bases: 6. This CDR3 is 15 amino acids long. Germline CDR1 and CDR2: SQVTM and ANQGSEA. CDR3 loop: CSVDGLAGLTDTQYF. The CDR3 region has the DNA TGCAGCGTCGATGGACTAGCGGGGCTCACAGATACGCAGTATTTT.

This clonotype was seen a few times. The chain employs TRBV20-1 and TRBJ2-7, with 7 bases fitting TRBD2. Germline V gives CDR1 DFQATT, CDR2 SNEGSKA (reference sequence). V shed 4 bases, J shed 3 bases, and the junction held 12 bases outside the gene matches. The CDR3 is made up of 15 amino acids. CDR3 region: CSAIGGGGSLYEQYV. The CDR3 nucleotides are TGCAGTGCTATTGGTGGGGGGGGTTCCCTCTACGAGCAGTACGTC.

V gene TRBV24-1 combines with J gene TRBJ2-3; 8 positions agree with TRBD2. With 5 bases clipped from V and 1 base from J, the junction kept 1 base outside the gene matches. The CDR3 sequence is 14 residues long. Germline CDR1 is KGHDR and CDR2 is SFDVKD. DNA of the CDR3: TGTGCCACCAGTGGGACTAGCCGCACAGATACGCAGTATTTT. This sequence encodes CATSGTSRTDTQYF.

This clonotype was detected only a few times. DNA of the CDR3: TGCGCCAGCAGCCAATCCCTGGAGGGGGAGACCCAGTACTTC. This sequence encodes CASSQSLEGETQYF. The rearrangement joins TRBV4-1 to TRBJ2-5; weak D call: TRBD2 (6 bases). The germline gives CDR1 MGHRA, CDR2 YSYEKL. Trimming left V 2 bases short and J 5 bases short, with 12 bases between. The CDR3 covers 14 residues.

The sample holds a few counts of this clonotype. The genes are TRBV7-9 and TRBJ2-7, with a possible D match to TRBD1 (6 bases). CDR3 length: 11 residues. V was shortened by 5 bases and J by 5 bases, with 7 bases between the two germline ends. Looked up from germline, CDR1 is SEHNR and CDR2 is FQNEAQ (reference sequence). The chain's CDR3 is CASSEGDEQYV. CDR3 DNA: TGTGCCAGCAGCGAGGGGGACGAGCAGTACGTC.

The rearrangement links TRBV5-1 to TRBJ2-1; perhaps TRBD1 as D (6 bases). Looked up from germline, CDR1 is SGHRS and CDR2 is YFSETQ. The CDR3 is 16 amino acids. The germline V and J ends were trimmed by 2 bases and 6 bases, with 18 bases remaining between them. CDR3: CASSFSPGEWVNEQFF. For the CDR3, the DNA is TGCGCCAGCAGCTTTTCTCCAGGGGAGTGGGTCAATGAGCAGTTCTTC.

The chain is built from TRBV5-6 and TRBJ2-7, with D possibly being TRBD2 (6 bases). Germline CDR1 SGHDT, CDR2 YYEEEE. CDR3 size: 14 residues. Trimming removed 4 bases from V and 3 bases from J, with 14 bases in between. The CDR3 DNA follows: TGTGCCAGCAGCGTAAGGGCCGGGGGCTACGAGCAGTACTTC. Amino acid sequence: CASSVRAGGYEQYF.